The 27 T cell receptor beta chains in this list originate from one sample, sequenced in a study of blood T cell repertoires in COVID-19. Sequenced by immunoSEQ multiplex PCR; TCRdb stores in-frame clones only, minus some. This sample carries over 45,000 clones, roughly 89% of them seen once, and the ten largest clones take roughly 3.7%. Sample: peripheral blood. These receptor sequences come from a man aged 35 to 55 with COVID-19, enrolled during active disease.

This clone was observed once. CDR3 in amino acids: CASSLSGTTNEQFF. In nucleotides, the CDR3 is TGTGCCAGCAGCTTATCCGGGACTACCAATGAGCAGTTCTTC. The V and J genes are TRBV3-1 (or the pseudogene TRBV3-2) and TRBJ2-1; 7 nucleotides agree with TRBD2. In germline, CDR1 is LGHDT, CDR2 YNNKEL (reference sequence). This CDR3 is 14 amino acids long. J gave up 6 bases and V 5 bases, and 7 bases lay outside the gene matches.

The chain has TRBV13 and TRBJ2-5; tentatively, D is TRBD2 (5 bases). This CDR3 contains 14 residues. Deletions cut 5 bases from V and 5 bases from J, with 15 bases between. Germline CDR1 is PRHDT and CDR2 is FYEKMQ (reference sequence). The CDR3 bases are TGTGCCAGCAGCCCGGGCCTAGGGAGCGAGACCCAGTACTTC. Translation gives CASSPGLGSETQYF.

This clone has only a few counts. The V gene is TRBV11-2, the J gene TRBJ2-3; TRBD2 aligns across 9 bases. CDR1 is SGHAT and CDR2 is FQNNGV in the germline V gene. The ends lost 0 bases at V and 6 bases at J; junction bases unmatched: 10. This CDR3 spans 17 amino acids. CDR3: CASSLDRRGRAWDTQYF. The DNA of the CDR3 is TGTGCCAGCAGCTTAGATCGCCGCGGGAGGGCCTGGGATACGCAGTATTTT.

V usage is TRBV7-8 and J usage is TRBJ1-5; a weak D match, TRBD1 (5 bases). The V end lost 1 base, the J end lost 2 bases, and 9 bases lay between the germline ends. Germline assignment: CDR1 SGHVS and CDR2 FQNEAQ. The CDR3 covers 15 residues. The CDR3 sequence: CASSLDWGGNQPQHF. In nucleotides, the CDR3 is TGTGCCAGCAGCTTAGACTGGGGGGGCAATCAGCCCCAGCATTTT.

The CDR3 DNA sequence: TGTGCCAGCAGCCCACCGGGACTTCCAAATTCAGGGGAGCAGTTCTTC. Amino acids: CASSPPGLPNSGEQFF. The rearrangement links TRBV3-1 (or the pseudogene TRBV3-2) to TRBJ2-1; TRBD2 might be the D (6 bases). V lost 4 bases and J lost 10, with 23 bases in between. Germline CDR1 LGHDT, CDR2 YNNKEL (reference sequence). This CDR3 has 16 residues.

The genes are TRBV28 and TRBJ1-1; 7 bases map to TRBD1. Per germline, CDR1 MDHEN and CDR2 SYDVKM. The CDR3 is 15 amino acids. Germline trimming cut 3 bases from V and 4 bases from J; bases unmatched to any gene: 8. The DNA for the CDR3 is TGTGCCAGCAGTTTCGACAGGGAGGATCGCACTGAAGCTTTCTTT. Its translation is CASSFDREDRTEAFF.

CDR3 nucleotide sequence: TGTGCCAGCAGCTGGACAGGGGCCACCTACAATGAGCAGTTCTTC. It translates to CASSWTGATYNEQFF. The chain uses TRBV7-2 and TRBJ2-1, with 9 bases aligning to TRBD1. This CDR3 is built from 15 residues. CDR1 is SGHTA and CDR2 is FQGNSA in the germline V gene. Unmatched junction bases numbered 3, after V lost 4 bases and J lost 2 bases.

The rearrangement uses TRBV6-5 and TRBJ2-5, with 11 bases aligning to TRBD2. Germline V gene sequence: CDR1 MNHEY, CDR2 SVGAGI. The CDR3 totals 15 residues. V lost 4 bases to trimming and J lost 6 bases; unmatched junction nucleotides: 7. The CDR3, as DNA: TGTGCCAGCAGTTCGGGTAGCGGGGGGGCCAAGACCCAGTACTTC. It encodes CASSSGSGGAKTQYF.

On this clone: The junction departs from the called germline gene at one end, perhaps through a read error. The chain recombines TRBV12-3 or TRBV12-4 with TRBJ2-3; D perhaps matches TRBD2 (5 bases). The CDR3 has 13 amino acids. CDR3 sequence (DNA): TGTGCCAGCAGTTTTTGGGAGACGAAGGTCATCCATTTT. Translated: CASSFWETKVIHF.

V and J are TRBV6-4 and TRBJ2-6; possible D gene TRBD1, 5 bases. Trimming shortened V by 2 bases and J by 0 bases, and 5 bases separated the two germline ends. CDR1 and CDR2 from the germline V gene are MRHNA and SNTAGT. The CDR3 is made up of 15 amino acids. The CDR3 protein is CASSDRGSGANVLTF. Here the CDR3 DNA reads TGTGCCAGCAGTGACAGGGGCTCTGGGGCCAACGTCCTGACTTTC.

This chain links TRBV11-2 with TRBJ1-2; weak D call: TRBD1 (6 bases). The CDR3 loop spans 12 amino acids. V was trimmed by 4 bases and J by 4 bases, leaving 7 bases between them. Germline-derived CDR1 and CDR2 are SGHAT and FQNNGV. CDR3 amino acids: CASSSDSYGYTF. The CDR3 DNA reads TGTGCCAGCAGCTCGGACAGCTATGGCTACACCTTC. Variable domain in full (rest from reference TRBV11-2 and TRBJ1-2): EAGVAQSPRYKIIEKRQSVAFWCNPISGHATLYWYQQILGQGPKLLIQFQNNGVVDDSQLPKDRFSAERLKGVDSTLKIQPAKLEDSAVYLCASSSDSYGYTFGSGTRLTVV.

This chain links TRBV4-1 with TRBJ2-5; 12 nucleotides match TRBD2. J was trimmed by 1 base and V by 5 bases; bases with no gene match: 5. The germline gives CDR1 MGHRA, CDR2 YSYEKL. The CDR3 sequence is 16 residues long. Written as DNA, the CDR3 is TGCGCCAGCAGCATAACTAGCGGGGGGTTCCAAGAGACCCAGTACTTC. It is translated as CASSITSGGFQETQYF.

The chain carries TRBV19 and TRBJ2-1; maybe TRBD2 (5 bases). Germline V gene data show CDR1 as LNHDA and CDR2 as SQIVND (reference sequence). This CDR3 region has 18 residues. V lost 6 bases and J lost 1, with 22 bases in between. As DNA, the CDR3 is TGTGCCAGTAGCCCCCGAGAGGGTGGTGGTAGGTCCTACAATGAGCAGTTCTTC. Its translation is CASSPREGGGRSYNEQFF.

This clone was seen just once. The CDR3, as DNA: TGTGCCAGCAGTGACAGGCAGGGGAATGAAAAACTGTTTTTT. It codes for CASSDRQGNEKLFF. This rearrangement joins TRBV2 to TRBJ1-4, with D possibly TRBD1 on 6 matching bases. The CDR3 runs to 14 residues. Germline CDR1 reads SNHLY; CDR2 reads FYNNEI. With 3 bases removed from V and 5 bases from J, the gap between germline ends came to 10 bases.

V and J are TRBV2 and TRBJ1-1, with 8 bases fitting TRBD1. The CDR3 is 15 residues long. Per the germline V gene, CDR1 is SNHLY and CDR2 is FYNNEI. V was pared by 6 bases and J by 8 bases, with 14 bases of the junction left unmatched. In DNA, the CDR3 is TGTGCCAGCAGCTTCCAAACCGGGACAGGAGAAGAAGCTTTCTTT. It codes for CASSFQTGTGEEAFF.

This clone was seen once. This chain joins TRBV6-1 and TRBJ2-5; possibly TRBD1 for D (6 bases). The CDR3 is 14 amino acids. Germline CDR1 is MNHNS and CDR2 is SASEGT. V was cut by 3 bases and J by 5 bases, with 13 bases left in between. The CDR3 region has the DNA TGTGCCAGCAGTGAGGGACACCCTTCGGAGACCCAGTACTTC. It yields the protein CASSEGHPSETQYF.

The genes are TRBV11-3 and TRBJ1-4, with 11 positions matching TRBD1. V shed 5 bases and J 8 bases; nucleotides not matched to a gene: 7. In germline, CDR1 is SGHNT, CDR2 YENEEA. The CDR3 is made up of 15 amino acids. The CDR3 is CASSLVGTGGEKLFF. CDR3 in DNA: TGTGCCAGCAGCCTAGTTGGGACAGGGGGAGAAAAACTGTTTTTT.

This clone was seen only a few times. The chain has TRBV5-6 and TRBJ1-5; D gene uncertain. The CDR3 consists of 19 residues. Germline CDR1 and CDR2: SGHDT and YYEEEE. Trimming took off 3 bases at V and 0 bases at J, with 22 bases between the two ends. CDR3 in DNA: TGTGCCAGCAGCTCGATGCTAACCTGGTCGTTTGATAGCAATCAGCCCCAGCATTTT. As protein: CASSSMLTWSFDSNQPQHF. Variable domain in full (rest from reference TRBV5-6 and TRBJ1-5): DAGVTQSPTHLIKTRGQQVTLRCSPKSGHDTVSWYQQALGQGPQFIFQYYEEEERQRGNFPDRFSGHQFPNYSSELNVNALLLGDSALYLCASSSMLTWSFDSNQPQHFGDGTRLSIL.

This clone was seen a handful of times. The rearrangement uses TRBV6-5 and TRBJ1-3; 8 positions match TRBD1. The CDR3 is 15 residues long. The germline V gene encodes CDR1 MNHEY and CDR2 SVGAGI. V dropped 5 bases and J dropped 3; count of bases not matched to a gene: 6. Written as DNA, the CDR3 is TGTGCCAGCAGTACCTCCGGGACAGGTGGAAACACCATATATTTT. It specifies CASSTSGTGGNTIYF.

The gene calls are TRBV28 and TRBJ2-5, with D maybe TRBD1 (6 bases). Germline values: CDR1 MDHEN, CDR2 SYDVKM. Trimming took off 5 bases at V and 5 bases at J, with 21 bases between the two ends. This CDR3 comprises 16 residues. The CDR3 region is CASSREWDTEAETQYF. The CDR3 DNA reads TGTGCCAGCAGTCGCGAATGGGACACCGAGGCCGAGACCCAGTACTTC.

The chain couples TRBV23-1 to TRBJ1-1, with D uncertain. TRBV23-1 is known as an ORF, though its function is uncertain. Trimming removed 2 bases at V and 7 bases at J, with 20 bases between. The CDR3 contains 16 residues. The CDR3 nucleotides read TGCGCCAGCAGTCAAAAAACAGACCAGTTGAGAAATGAAGCTTTCTTT. It specifies CASSQKTDQLRNEAFF.

In its sample, this clone was seen a few times. The chain links TRBV4-1 to TRBJ1-2; 7 positions agree with TRBD1. The J segment lost 6 bases and the V segment lost 1 base, leaving 5 bases of the junction unmatched. The CDR3 has 14 residues. The germline V gene has CDR1 MGHRA and CDR2 YSYEKL. CDR3 protein: CASSQALTGDGYTF. CDR3 bases: TGCGCCAGCAGCCAAGCCCTTACAGGGGATGGCTACACCTTC.

The CDR3 nucleotides are TGTGCCAGCAGCCTGCGAGAGCGGAGCTCCTACGAGCAGTACTTC. It codes for CASSLRERSSYEQYF. The chain carries TRBV11-3 and TRBJ2-7; tentative D call: TRBD2 (5 bases). Trimming removed 5 bases at V and 0 bases at J, with 14 bases between. This CDR3 region has 15 residues. The germline V gene has CDR1 SGHNT and CDR2 YENEEA. The entire variable domain, with the rest obtained from reference TRBV11-3 and TRBJ2-7, is as follows: EAGVVQSPRYKIIEKKQPVAFWCNPISGHNTLYWYLQNLGQGPELLIRYENEEAVDDSQLPKDRFSAERLKGVDSTLKIQPAELGDSAVYLCASSLRERSSYEQYFGPGTRLTVT.

The CDR3: CASSPTPGQGGNEQFF. CDR3 sequence (DNA): TGTGCCAGCAGTCCCACCCCAGGACAGGGGGGCAATGAGCAGTTCTTC. The chain links TRBV5-4 to TRBJ2-1, with 10 bases aligning to TRBD1. The V segment lost 5 bases and the J segment 6 bases; nucleotides outside the gene matches: 11. CDR1 and CDR2 from the germline V gene are SGHNT and YYREEE (reference sequence). There are 16 residues in the CDR3.

This sequence joins TRBV27 and TRBJ2-5; possible D gene TRBD2, 6 bases. The germline gives CDR1 MNHEY, CDR2 SMNVEV (reference sequence). There are 13 residues in the CDR3. V was cut by 4 bases and J by 3 bases, with 9 bases left in between. CDR3 in DNA: TGTGCCAGCAGTTCGAGGAGGGAAGAGACCCAGTACTTC. This encodes CASSSRREETQYF.

This chain joins TRBV30 and TRBJ2-5, with 7 bases that match TRBD1. The length of the CDR3 is 15 residues. The V segment lost 2 bases and the J segment 1 base; nucleotides outside the gene matches: 7. Germline CDR1 is GTSNPN and CDR2 is SVGIG (reference sequence). This CDR3 reads CAWSKIGGSQETQYF. DNA for the CDR3: TGTGCCTGGAGTAAAATAGGGGGCTCCCAAGAGACCCAGTACTTC.

The chain links TRBV3-1 (or the pseudogene TRBV3-2) to TRBJ2-5; 8 bases align to TRBD1. After removal of 4 bases from V and 4 bases from J, the junction contained 8 bases not matched to a gene. CDR3 size: 15 residues. Germline values: CDR1 LGHDT, CDR2 YNNKEL (reference sequence). The CDR3 spells CASSRRTGPGETQYF. CDR3 coding DNA: TGTGCCAGCAGCCGTCGGACAGGGCCGGGAGAGACCCAGTACTTC.